A selection of T cell receptor beta chains follows, all from one sample in a study of shared clonotypes between healthy human individuals. Repertoires were generated with immunoSEQ multiplex PCR, while TCRdb's copy carries only in-frame clones and drops some. This sample has about 2.4 million clones; over 85% occur once, and the top ten carry 0.36%. The sample was naive CD4+ T cells from PBMCs. These receptors were obtained from a man aged 18 to 35 in good health. Some clones in this sample may be carry-over from other donors' samples. CDR3s include the opening cysteine and the closing phenylalanine or tryptophan. The D gene is left open where the match is weak. Rows may omit the clone size; those that give it use once, few, many or a size class.

J: TRBJ2-7
V: TRBV13
D: TRBD2
size: -
CDR3: CASSLLGTSGTVDF
DNA: TGTGCCAGCAGCTTACTCGGGACTAGCGGGACCGTGGACTTC

J: TRBJ2-7
V: TRBV7-7
D: -
size: -
CDR3: CASSLRQGEGEQYF
DNA: TGTGCCAGCAGCTTAAGGCAGGGAGAGGGCGAGCAGTACTTC

J: TRBJ1-2
V: TRBV15
D: -
size: -
CDR3: CATSRDLGFYGYTF
DNA: TGTGCCACCAGCAGAGATCTGGGTTTCTATGGCTACACCTTC

J: TRBJ2-3
V: TRBV6-1
D: TRBD1
size: -
CDR3: CASSIQGETDTQYF
DNA: TGTGCCAGCAGTATCCAGGGGGAAACAGATACGCAGTATTTT

J: TRBJ1-3
V: TRBV6-1
D: -
size: -
CDR3: CASSEVGGNTIYF
DNA: TGTGCCAGCAGTGAAGTTGGTGGAAACACCATATATTTT

J: TRBJ1-2
V: TRBV7-2
D: -
size: -
CDR3: CASSSDTGPLYGYTF
DNA: TGTGCCAGCAGCTCCGATACGGGCCCTCTCTATGGCTACACCTTC

J: TRBJ1-5
V: TRBV5-1
D: TRBD1
size: -
CDR3: CASSLGDRGGWNQPQHF
DNA: TGCGCCAGCAGCTTGGGGGACAGGGGCGGATGGAATCAGCCCCAGCATTTT

J: TRBJ1-1
V: TRBV6-5
D: TRBD1
size: few
CDR3: CASKDRAAAFF
DNA: TGTGCCAGCAAAGACAGGGCCGCAGCTTTCTTT

J: TRBJ2-4
V: TRBV4-1
D: TRBD2
size: -
CDR3: CASSPSGRGAKNIQYF
DNA: TGCGCCAGCAGCCCTAGCGGGAGGGGTGCCAAAAACATTCAGTACTTC

J: TRBJ2-1
V: TRBV5-4
D: -
size: -
CDR3: CASSAGLPGRGSFF
DNA: TGTGCCAGCAGCGCCGGACTCCCCGGACGGGGGTCGTTCTTC

J: TRBJ1-2
V: TRBV2
D: TRBD1
size: -
CDR3: CASRQGIGGYTF
DNA: TGTGCCAGTAGACAGGGAATAGGCGGCTACACCTTC

J: TRBJ2-7
V: TRBV25-1
D: -
size: -
CDR3: CASSEGGVPEQYF
DNA: TGTGCCAGCAGTGAAGGAGGGGTCCCGGAGCAGTACTTC

J: TRBJ1-1
V: TRBV25-1
D: -
size: -
CDR3: CASSATGQLNTEAFF
DNA: TGTGCCAGCAGTGCCACCGGACAGTTGAACACTGAAGCTTTCTTT

J: TRBJ2-7
V: TRBV5-6
D: -
size: -
CDR3: CASRFRGGGYEQYF
DNA: TGTGCCAGCAGATTCAGGGGGGGTGGATACGAGCAGTACTTC

J: TRBJ1-1
V: TRBV28
D: -
size: -
CDR3: CASSFQNTEAFF
DNA: TGTGCCAGCAGTTTCCAGAACACTGAAGCTTTCTTT

J: TRBJ2-4
V: TRBV5-4
D: -
size: -
CDR3: CASSLDEHAAKNIQYF
DNA: TGTGCCAGCAGCTTGGATGAACACGCAGCCAAAAACATTCAGTACTTC

J: TRBJ2-5
V: TRBV28
D: -
size: -
CDR3: CASSLGEETQYF
DNA: TGTGCCAGCAGTTTAGGGGAAGAGACCCAGTACTTC

J: TRBJ1-2
V: TRBV9
D: TRBD1
size: -
CDR3: CASSGGQGGYGYTF
DNA: TGTGCCAGCAGCGGGGGACAGGGAGGATATGGCTACACCTTC

J: TRBJ2-2
V: TRBV18
D: -
size: -
CDR3: CASSVGHPNTGELFF
DNA: TGTGCCAGCTCAGTGGGGCATCCTAACACCGGGGAGCTGTTTTTT

J: TRBJ2-3
V: TRBV7-3
D: -
size: -
CDR3: CASSLLADTDTQYF
DNA: TGTGCCAGCAGCTTACTAGCCGATACAGATACGCAGTATTTT

J: TRBJ1-1
V: TRBV5-1
D: -
size: -
CDR3: CASSPAGGAVVSAGFSEAFF
DNA: TGCGCCAGCAGCCCCGCCGGGGGGGCTGTTGTTAGCGCGGGTTTTTCTGAAGCTTTCTTT

J: TRBJ2-3
V: TRBV6-4
D: -
size: -
CDR3: CASSDLGTDTQYF
DNA: TGTGCCAGCAGTGACTTGGGTACAGATACGCAGTATTTT

J: TRBJ2-2
V: TRBV9
D: TRBD2
size: -
CDR3: CASSVASGNTGELFF
DNA: TGTGCCAGCAGCGTAGCTAGCGGCAACACCGGGGAGCTGTTTTTT

J: TRBJ2-7
V: TRBV5-8
D: -
size: -
CDR3: CASSLARHGQQYF
DNA: TGTGCCAGCAGCTTGGCCCGGCACGGCCAGCAGTACTTC